This TCR beta chain was profiled in a study of cytomegalovirus exposure and HLA in healthy donors. J was trimmed by 4 bases and V by 3 bases; bases with no gene match: 3. The CDR3 consists of 13 residues. Germline CDR1 reads SQVTM; CDR2 reads ANQGSEA. The study ran its PCR with 60 Vbeta and 13 Jbeta primers. Only in-frame clones appear in the TCRdb table, and some are missing; sequencing was by immunoSEQ multiplex PCR. The table lists just under 45,000 clones, 51% of them singletons. The chain combines TRBV29-1 with TRBJ1-2, with 9 bases fitting TRBD1. Material for sequencing was PBMCs. This receptor was identified in a man aged 55 to 70 in good health and CMV-seronegative. The CDR3 loop is CSVDRTGAYGYTF. Written as DNA, the CDR3 is TGCAGCGTTGATAGGACAGGGGCCTATGGCTACACCTTC.